This TCR beta chain was sequenced in a study of blood T cell dynamics during melanoma immunotherapy. Study-level information: Metastatic melanoma patients received first-line pembrolizumab or nivolumab plus ipilimumab.

The method was immunoSEQ multiplex PCR; TCRdb's version includes in-frame clones alone and lacks a portion of them. The sample lists roughly 14,000 clones, 85% to 90% occurring once. This sample's time point: pre-treatment baseline. Sampling occurred pretreatment (T0) and at week 3 (W3), after cycle one of checkpoint blockade. Germline V gene lookup returns CDR1 SGHTA and CDR2 FQGNSA. V was pared by 1 base and J by 0 bases, with 10 bases between. There are 16 residues in the CDR3. The chain joins TRBV7-2 to TRBJ1-5, with D hard to call. Sequences were derived from blood, sampled from a patient treated with checkpoint blockade. The receptor was isolated from a human donor with melanoma. For the CDR3, the DNA is TGTGCCAGCAGCTTAGGTGCTGGGAATAGCAATCAGCCCCAGCATTTT. Translated: CASSLGAGNSNQPQHF.